One sample yielded the 9 T cell receptor beta chains listed below, sequenced in a study of T cells in Graves' hyperthyroidism and ophthalmopathy. The CDR3 regions of TCR beta were amplified from RNA transcripts. Carried out on the TCR CDR3, a first-round RT-PCR used the HTBI primer set. From the multiplex PCR reads, TCRdb called clonotypes with MiXCR, one entry per CDR3 protein. The sample has roughly 350,000 distinct CDR3 sequences; about 14% are singletons. Input material: blood. These receptors were taken from a woman younger than 45 with Graves' hyperthyroidism.

This clonotype came up many times. The chain has TRBV27 and TRBJ1-1; D is undetermined. The V and J ends lost 6 bases and 5 bases respectively, with 16 bases between them. CDR1 and CDR2 from the germline V gene are MNHEY and SMNVEV (reference sequence). The CDR3 totals 14 residues. CDR3 region: CASRPFSIGTEAFF. The CDR3 DNA sequence: TGTGCCAGCAGACCATTTTCTATTGGGACTGAAGCTTTCTTT.

This rearrangement joins TRBV10-3 to TRBJ2-1; possibly TRBD2 for D (5 bases). The germline V gene encodes CDR1 ENHRY and CDR2 SYGVKD. This CDR3 region has 13 residues. Deletions cut 10 bases from V and 9 bases from J, with 19 bases between. The CDR3 DNA follows: TGTGCCACTCGACCCCGCACCGCGGGTGAGCAGTTCTTC. Encoded protein: CATRPRTAGEQFF.

Ten or more counts support this clonotype. This chain connects TRBV12-3 or TRBV12-4 to TRBJ1-3; no clear D gene. V was cut by 0 bases and J by 7 bases, with 22 bases left in between. The CDR3 contains 18 residues. The CDR3 sequence is CASSLATGSENLGNTIYF. In nucleotides, the CDR3 is TGTGCCAGCAGTTTAGCCACGGGCTCCGAGAACCTGGGGAACACCATATATTTT.

This clonotype was counted between two and nine times. The chain uses TRBV20-1 and TRBJ1-4, with D possibly matching TRBD1 (6 bases). Between the trimmed V and J ends, which lost 0 bases and 3 bases, there was a span of 11 bases. The CDR3 sequence is 15 residues long. Germline V gene data show CDR1 as DFQATT and CDR2 as SNEGSKA (reference sequence). CDR3 amino acids: CSARDSRGANEKLFF. The CDR3 DNA is TGCAGTGCTAGAGATAGTAGGGGGGCTAATGAAAAACTGTTTTTT.

This clonotype was observed at least ten times. The chain combines TRBV7-2 with TRBJ2-6, with 7 nucleotides matching TRBD2. The CDR3 sequence is 17 residues long. J lost 4 bases, V lost 4 bases, and 10 bases had no gene match. Germline loops: CDR1 SGHTA, CDR2 FQGNSA. The CDR3 DNA sequence: TGTGCCAGCAGCTCTAATCCTCCCGGGGGGGGGGCCAACGTCCTGACTTTC. Its translation: CASSSNPPGGGANVLTF. Variable domain in full (rest from reference TRBV7-2 and TRBJ2-6): GAGVSQSPSNKVTEKGKDVELRCDPISGHTALYWYRQSLGQGLEFLIYFQGNSAPDKSGLPSDRFSAERTGGSVSTLTIQRTQQEDSAVYLCASSSNPPGGGANVLTFGAGSRLTVL.

This clonotype was recorded a few times. The chain combines TRBV7-9 with TRBJ2-2; no reliable D call. The CDR3 is 15 amino acids. Per the germline V gene, CDR1 is SEHNR and CDR2 is FQNEAQ (reference sequence). Trimming stripped 3 bases from V and 4 bases from J, with 12 bases between. CDR3 DNA sequence: TGTGCCAGCAGCTTTATGGGCGGCAGCACCGGGGAGCTGTTTTTT. It is translated as CASSFMGGSTGELFF.

This clonotype has ten or more counts. The chain is built from TRBV6-1 and TRBJ1-2, with D hard to call. This CDR3 is built from 14 residues. V lost 10 bases and J lost 2, with 17 bases in between. Per the germline V gene, CDR1 is MNHNS and CDR2 is SASEGT. CDR3 in DNA: TGTGCCACCACCCCAGCGCTGTCCAACTATGGCTACACCTTC. This gives the protein CATTPALSNYGYTF.

This clonotype was observed at least ten times. The V gene is TRBV27, the J gene TRBJ2-3; a weak D match, TRBD2 (7 bases). The CDR3 runs 15 residues. Germline V gene sequence: CDR1 MNHEY, CDR2 SMNVEV (reference sequence). Trimming pared 3 bases from V and 2 bases from J, leaving 12 bases between. The CDR3 DNA is TGTGCCAGCAGTTTCGCAGCGGGACACACAGATACGCAGTATTTT. This translates into CASSFAAGHTDTQYF.

This clonotype was recorded many times. J is TRBJ2-1 and V is TRBV20-1, with D hard to call. Trimming pared 6 bases from V and 8 bases from J, leaving 23 bases between. CDR3 length: 15 residues. Germline lookup yields CDR1 DFQATT and CDR2 SNEGSKA (reference sequence). The CDR3 region has the DNA TGCAGTGCCCACGTAGTGGTTCCCCCACAATATGAGCAGTTCTTC. Translation: CSAHVVVPPQYEQFF.